What follows are 30 T cell receptor delta chains derived from one specimen sequenced in a study of gamma-delta T cells after stem cell transplantation. TCRdb re-called clones from the RT-PCR reads via CATT. The sample yields 12,000 or so delta-chain clones, 1% to 1.5% seen once. Sequenced sample: gamma-delta T cells. The source of these receptors is a human donor. It is not recorded whose cells these are; they may come from a transplant donor.

Note on this clone: A far more abundant clone sits one base away, making this likely a read error. The gene calls are TRDV2 and TRDJ1; 9 bases match TRDD3. With V trimmed by 3 bases and J by 0 bases, 10 bases remained unmatched. The CDR3 extends over 17 amino acids. Per the germline V gene, CDR1 is GEAIGNYY and CDR2 is EKD. CDR3 sequence (DNA): TGTGCCTGTGACGCTTTTCCAACTGGGGGACACACCGATAAACTCATCTTT. As protein: CACDAFPTGGHTDKLIF.

This clone was counted between two and nine times. The chain has TRDV2 and TRDJ1, with 12 nucleotides matching TRDD3. V was clipped by 1 base and J by 3 bases; unmatched bases: 17. The CDR3 totals 20 residues. Germline CDR1 reads GEAIGNYY; CDR2 reads EKD. CDR3 amino acids: CACDTILGDTQPRYADKLIF. CDR3 bases: TGTGCCTGTGACACTATTCTGGGGGATACGCAGCCGAGATACGCCGATAAACTCATCTTT.

This clone is categorized as medium-sized (0.01 to 0.1%). V gene TRDV2 combines with J gene TRDJ3; 7 bases fit TRDD3. The CDR3 spans 19 residues. In germline, CDR1 is GEAIGNYY, CDR2 EKD. The ends lost 0 bases at V and 0 bases at J; junction bases unmatched: 7. CDR3 in amino acids: CACDTPGGQRSWDTRQMFF. CDR3 nucleotide sequence: TGTGCCTGTGACACCCCTGGGGGTCAGCGCTCCTGGGACACCCGACAGATGTTTTTC.

A note on this clone: TCRdb's protein, taken from a much larger clone, differs from this DNA's translation at residue 13, likely owing to a read error; the protein displayed comes from the DNA. This chain links TRDV2 with TRDJ1, with 7 nucleotides matching TRDD3. The CDR3 sequence is 17 residues long. Germline CDR1 reads GEAIGNYY; CDR2 reads EKD. V gave up 0 bases and J gave up 6 bases; unmatched junction bases: 15. CDR3 amino acids: CACDTVDTEPDRNKLIF. As DNA, the CDR3 is TGTGCCTGTGACACCGTGGATACGGAACCCGACAGGAATAAACTCATCTTT.

In this sample, this clone turned up a few times. One end of the junction fails to match germline, which may point to a read error. This chain joins TRDV2 and TRDJ1; 12 bases line up with TRDD3. The CDR3 has 19 amino acids. Germline V CDR1 and CDR2: GEAIGNYY, EKD. CDR3 loop: CACVTVAGGYARGTDKLIF. CDR3 bases: TGTGCCTGTGTCACCGTCGCTGGGGGATACGCAAGGGGCACCGATAAACTCATCTTT.

In this sample, this clone turned up a few times. The V and J genes are TRDV2 and TRDJ1; the match to TRDD3 covers 12 bases. Per germline, CDR1 GEAIGNYY and CDR2 EKD. The V segment lost 0 bases and the J segment 0 bases; nucleotides outside the gene matches: 13. CDR3 length: 20 amino acids. The CDR3 DNA sequence: TGTGCCTGTGACACCGTTCCTACTCTGGGGGATACGGGGGACACCGATAAACTCATCTTT. As protein: CACDTVPTLGDTGDTDKLIF.

On this clone: TCRdb shows a much larger clone's protein in place of this DNA's translation, and the two differ at residue 5, likely through a read error; the protein shown is translated from the DNA. The chain's CDR3 is CACDAVTGGYGGTDKLIF. In nucleotides, the CDR3 is TGTGCCTGTGACGCCGTTACTGGGGGATACGGGGGGACCGATAAACTCATCTTT. V usage is TRDV2 and J usage is TRDJ1; 13 bases map to TRDD3. Trimming took 3 bases from V and 2 from J; bases not matched to a gene: 11. The CDR3 spans 18 residues. The germline V gene has CDR1 GEAIGNYY and CDR2 EKD.

This clone was seen only a few times. This DNA translates differently at residue 5 from the TCRdb protein, which is that of a much larger clone; a read error is likely, and the protein shown is the DNA's own translation. This chain joins TRDV2 and TRDJ1; 10 bases fit TRDD3. V dropped 3 bases and J dropped 0; count of bases not matched to a gene: 15. The V gene's germline CDR1 is GEAIGNYY and CDR2 EKD. The CDR3 is 19 amino acids. This CDR3 is CACDAVELGDRGHTDKLIF. The CDR3 DNA reads TGTGCCTGTGACGCCGTGGAGCTGGGGGATAGAGGCCACACCGATAAACTCATCTTT.

This clone has ten or more counts. The likely explanation is a read error, given a far larger clone one base away. This chain uses TRDV2 with TRDJ1; 7 nucleotides match TRDD3. V dropped 3 bases and J dropped 0; count of bases not matched to a gene: 12. CDR3 length equals 17 residues. Germline lookup yields CDR1 GEAIGNYY and CDR2 EKD. CDR3 protein: CACDAVGGGPDTDKLIF. CDR3 coding DNA: TGTGCCTGTGACGCCGTGGGTGGGGGACCCGACACCGATAAACTCATCTTT.

This clone was seen a few times. This likely reflects a read error, since a far larger clone is one base away. Other DNA sequences in the same sample also yield this CDR3. This rearrangement joins TRDV2 to TRDJ1; 12 nucleotides match TRDD3. V shed 3 bases, J shed 1 base, and the junction held 11 bases outside the gene matches. The CDR3 consists of 18 residues. Germline V lookup: CDR1 GEAIGNYY, CDR2 EKD. Here the CDR3 DNA reads TGTGCCTGTGACGCTGTACTGGGGGATACTGACGGCACCGATAAACTCATCTTT. Translation gives CACDAVLGDTDGTDKLIF.

This clone has only a few counts. A much larger clone lies one base from this, so it may be a read error. Other nucleotide sequences in the sample specify the same CDR3. This chain joins TRDV2 and TRDJ1; 11 bases map to TRDD3. From germline, CDR1 is GEAIGNYY and CDR2 EKD. J lost 1 base, V lost 0 bases, and 9 bases had no gene match. This CDR3 is built from 18 residues. CDR3 DNA: TGTGCCTGTGACACCGTCCTGGGGGATACCTTATCCACCGATAAACTCATCTTT. Its protein is CACDTVLGDTLSTDKLIF.

This clone was observed a few times. TCRdb assigns this DNA the protein of a much larger clone, which departs from its translation at residue 3; this likely reflects a read error, and the protein shown comes from translating the DNA. The chain links TRDV2 to TRDJ1; possible D gene TRDD2, 5 bases. This CDR3 is 17 amino acids long. Germline values: CDR1 GEAIGNYY, CDR2 EKD. Here the CDR3 reads CARDTVQSASNTDKLIF. CDR3 coding DNA: TGTGCCCGTGACACCGTACAGTCCGCTTCCAACACCGATAAACTCATCTTT.

This clone was recorded at least ten times. With only one base between it and a far larger clone, this is likely a read error. V is TRDV2 and J is TRDJ1, with TRDD3 identical over 12 bases. V lost 3 bases to trimming and J lost 3 bases; unmatched junction nucleotides: 16. This CDR3 spans 19 amino acids. Germline-derived CDR1 and CDR2 are GEAIGNYY and EKD. CDR3 residues: CACDLLGDTGPGVADKLIF. CDR3 nucleotide sequence: TGTGCCTGTGACCTACTGGGGGATACAGGGCCAGGTGTGGCCGATAAACTCATCTTT.

This clone turned up a few times. The TCRdb protein, from a much larger clone, departs from this DNA's translation at residue 3, likely by read error; the protein shown derives from the DNA. The rearrangement links TRDV2 to TRDJ1, with D tentatively TRDD3 (5 bases). The CDR3 is 14 amino acids. The germline CDR1 and CDR2 sequences are GEAIGNYY and EKD. The CDR3 sequence: CARDTLGVFDKLIF. In DNA, the CDR3 is TGTGCCCGTGACACGCTGGGAGTCTTCGATAAACTCATCTTT.

In this sample, this clone turned up many times. V is TRDV2 and J is TRDJ1, with 13 bases fitting TRDD3. V was clipped by 3 bases and J by 3 bases; unmatched bases: 15. This CDR3 is built from 19 residues. Germline-derived CDR1 and CDR2 are GEAIGNYY and EKD. The CDR3 protein is CACDQLTGGYADPADKLIF. The DNA for the CDR3 is TGTGCCTGTGACCAACTTACTGGGGGATACGCGGATCCCGCCGATAAACTCATCTTT.

This clone has more than one count but fewer than ten. A read error may explain this, as a much larger clone is one base away. Other DNA sequences from this sample encode an identical CDR3 as well. This chain connects TRDV2 to TRDJ1; D possibly corresponds to TRDD3 (6 bases). Trimming took 0 bases from V and 0 from J, leaving 13 bases between them. The CDR3 has 16 residues. Germline CDR1 reads GEAIGNYY; CDR2 reads EKD. The CDR3 bases are TGTGCCTGTGACACCGTTGGGGGGCGAAACACCGATAAACTCATCTTT. Translation gives CACDTVGGRNTDKLIF.

This clone was seen only a few times. The V and J genes are TRDV2 and TRDJ3, with 12 bases lining up with TRDD3. Germline CDR1 is GEAIGNYY and CDR2 is EKD. V lost 3 bases, J lost 0 bases, and 8 bases stayed unmatched. CDR3 length: 20 residues. The CDR3 protein is CACDSILGDTLSWDTRQMFF. The CDR3 region has the DNA TGTGCCTGTGACTCCATACTGGGGGATACCCTCTCCTGGGACACCCGACAGATGTTTTTC.

A few counts support this clone. For this DNA, TCRdb reports the protein of a much larger clone, which diverges at residue 10, most likely from a read error; the protein presented here is translated directly from the DNA. The chain uses TRDV2 and TRDJ1; 10 nucleotides agree with TRDD3. The V segment lost 2 bases and the J segment 0 bases; nucleotides outside the gene matches: 11. In germline, CDR1 is GEAIGNYY, CDR2 EKD. This CDR3 has 18 residues. The CDR3 region is CACDKLLGDPGDTDKLIF. The CDR3 nucleotides read TGTGCCTGTGACAAGCTACTGGGGGATCCGGGGGACACCGATAAACTCATCTTT.

In this sample, this clone turned up a few times. The genes are TRDV2 and TRDJ1, with 7 positions matching TRDD3. CDR3 size: 19 residues. The germline V gene encodes CDR1 GEAIGNYY and CDR2 EKD. The J segment lost 3 bases and the V segment lost 0 bases, leaving 18 bases of the junction unmatched. CDR3 amino acids: CACDTVGLGTAIAADKLIF. The CDR3 bases are TGTGCCTGTGACACCGTGGGACTGGGGACAGCCATAGCAGCCGATAAACTCATCTTT.

This clone was seen only a few times. The TCRdb protein, from a much larger clone, departs from this DNA's translation at residue 10, likely by read error; the protein shown derives from the DNA. Within the sample, other DNA sequences also encode this same CDR3. The J gene is TRDJ1, the V gene TRDV2; TRDD3 might be the D (6 bases). Trimming left V 1 base short and J 3 bases short, with 14 bases between. Germline values: CDR1 GEAIGNYY, CDR2 EKD. The CDR3 loop spans 15 amino acids. The CDR3 is CACDTVGGYSDKLIF. The CDR3 nucleotides are TGTGCCTGTGACACTGTGGGGGGCTACTCCGATAAACTCATCTTT.

In regard to this clone: Other DNA sequences in this specimen translate into the identical CDR3. V gene TRDV2 combines with J gene TRDJ1; possible D gene TRDD3, 6 bases. Trimming left V 0 bases short and J 1 base short, with 32 bases between. The CDR3 consists of 22 residues. Germline V gene sequence: CDR1 GEAIGNYY, CDR2 EKD. The CDR3, as DNA: TGTGCCTGTGACACCGTTTCGGAGGGTCCTGGGTCCCGCGGGGGAGGCACCGATAAACTCATCTTT. Protein sequence: CACDTVSEGPGSRGGGTDKLIF.

This clone occurred many times. J is TRDJ1 and V is TRDV2, with 9 bases that match TRDD3. The germline V gene has CDR1 GEAIGNYY and CDR2 EKD. CDR3 length: 15 amino acids. The V segment lost 4 bases and the J segment 0 bases; nucleotides outside the gene matches: 5. In DNA form, the CDR3 reads TGTGCCTGTGATGTACTGGGGGAATACACCGATAAACTCATCTTT. Protein: CACDVLGEYTDKLIF.

This clone was found a few times. A far larger clone is one nucleotide away, so this likely arose from a read error. Other DNA sequences in this sample translate to the same CDR3. V gene TRDV2 combines with J gene TRDJ1; 12 nucleotides align to TRDD3. The length of the CDR3 is 16 residues. Germline assignment: CDR1 GEAIGNYY and CDR2 EKD. CDR3 sequence (DNA): TGTGCCTGTGACACACTGGGGGATACTGGGACCGATAAACTCATTTTT. Translating it yields CACDTLGDTGTDKLIF.

The table lists this clone with a few counts. A much bigger clone sits one base away, suggesting this may be a read error. The sample contains more than one DNA sequence encoding this CDR3. The chain uses TRDV2 and TRDJ1; tentatively, D is TRDD3 (6 bases). The CDR3 extends over 15 amino acids. Germline V lookup: CDR1 GEAIGNYY, CDR2 EKD. Trimming cost V 1 base and J 4 bases, with 15 bases left between them. CDR3 coding DNA: TGTGCCTGTGACACACTGGGCGATGATGACGATAAACTCATCTTT. Translation gives CACDTLGDDDDKLIF.

By share, this clone ranks as medium-sized. V is TRDV2 and J is TRDJ3; 7 bases align to TRDD3. Losses at the gene ends were 1 base for V and 3 bases for J; bases not matched to a gene: 8. This CDR3 comprises 18 residues. Germline loops: CDR1 GEAIGNYY, CDR2 EKD. The CDR3 nucleotides read TGTGCCTGTGACACTGTACTGGGGATAGACTGGGACACCCGACAGATGTTTTTC. It encodes CACDTVLGIDWDTRQMFF.

This clone was counted a few times. It may be a read error: a sequence one base away is much more abundant. This specimen includes other DNA sequences encoding the same CDR3. The chain links TRDV2 to TRDJ1; TRDD3 agrees at 9 bases. This CDR3 is built from 15 residues. Germline CDR1 and CDR2: GEAIGNYY and EKD. DNA of the CDR3: TGTGCCTGCGACACCGTGGGGGATAAGGCCGATAAACTCATCTTT. Translated: CACDTVGDKADKLIF.

This clone was counted a few times. This likely reflects a read error, since a far larger clone is one base away. The same CDR3 is also encoded by other DNA sequences in this sample. This rearrangement joins TRDV2 to TRDJ1, with 7 bases identical to TRDD3. With 1 base clipped from V and 7 bases from J, the junction kept 17 bases outside the gene matches. The germline gives CDR1 GEAIGNYY, CDR2 EKD. This CDR3 spans 17 amino acids. CDR3 DNA: TGTGCCTGTGACACGCTAGCTGGGGGGTTGCACCAATTTAAACTCATCTTT. Translating it yields CACDTLAGGLHQFKLIF.

Remarks on this clone: With a far larger clone one base away, a read error is the likely cause. In the same sample, other DNA sequences code for this CDR3. The chain joins TRDV2 to TRDJ1, with 8 bases fitting TRDD3. Germline lookup yields CDR1 GEAIGNYY and CDR2 EKD. This CDR3 has 17 residues. The CDR3 region is CACDTLTGGPDTDKLIF. The CDR3 coding sequence is TGTGCCTGTGACACACTTACTGGGGGCCCCGACACCGATAAACTCATCTTC.

This chain connects TRDV2 to TRDJ1, with 9 bases aligning to TRDD3. The CDR3 contains 15 residues. Germline CDR1 is GEAIGNYY and CDR2 is EKD. Germline trimming cut 0 bases from V and 1 base from J; bases unmatched to any gene: 2. The CDR3, as DNA: TGTGCCTGTGACACCATGGGGGATATCACCGATAAACTCATCTTT. It specifies CACDTMGDITDKLIF.

This clone has just a few counts. TCRdb shows a much larger clone's protein in place of this DNA's translation, and the two differ at residue 5, likely through a read error; the protein shown is translated from the DNA. The V call is TRDV2, the J call TRDJ1; 13 nucleotides agree with TRDD3. The CDR3 length is 17 residues. CDR1 GEAIGNYY and CDR2 EKD come from the germline V gene. This CDR3 reads CACDGVLGDTRNDKLIF. CDR3 nucleotides: TGCGCCTGTGACGGCGTACTGGGGGATACGCGAAACGATAAACTCATCTTT.